This T cell receptor beta chain was identified during a study of blood T cell repertoires in COVID-19 (dated by TCRdb to about 2020). As for the study more broadly: The collaborator samples originated in the United States, Italy and Spain and spanned the acute and convalescent phases of COVID-19. The material from the prospective study consisted of cDNA or gDNA derived from T cells, B-cell-depleted T cells, or PBMCs. Deeply sampled blood TCRbeta repertoires from subjects exposed to, actively infected with, or recovered from COVID-19 were included in the dataset. The repertoires were released in a freely available public database intended as a resource for research on the immune response to SARS-CoV-2. The samples were drawn from two sources: the first 160 participants of the ongoing ImmuneRACE study, and 1,254 subjects contributed by 6 global collaborators. The sample metadata nearly always contained a de-identified subject ID, COVID-19 status, age in years and sex. HLA class I and class II types, where available, came from metadata supplied by the sample provider rather than from assay-based typing.

TCRbeta CDR3 regions were amplified from genomic DNA by means of the immunoSEQ Assay, a bias-controlled multiplex PCR. As for the authors' bioinformatics: Within the assay, amplification of reference gene primers was used to estimate how many nucleated cells each sample contained. To quantify the absolute abundance of each unique TCRbeta CDR3 rearrangement, sequence reads were collapsed and filtered. For each sample, productive Simpson clonality was calculated by taking the square root of Simpson's diversity index across productive rearrangements. Entries here come from immuneACCESS through TCRdb and include only in-frame sequences with V and J called. Some clones fail to appear in such tables; in the studies checked, an unresolved V gene covers under half of the shortfall, and the cause of the remainder is unknown. That table furnishes V, J and clone size, whereas the DNA furnished D and trimming. For this sample there are 150,000 or so clones; 80% to 90% appear just once. Around 6.5% of the sample rests with the top ten.

This clone was found once. Its recognized antigen is unknown. The record has no base qualities; no much larger clone is one base away. The CDR1 and CDR2 encoded by the germline V gene (reference sequence) are SGHNT and YYREEE. After removal of 0 bases from V and 9 bases from J, the junction retains 7 bases not matched to a gene. The CDR3, cysteine through phenylalanine, is 16 amino acids long. Solely the CDR3 DNA is kept, with 48 bases framed from the first base. The collaborating institutions used their own protocols to collect whole blood in K2EDTA tubes. For TCRbeta analysis, collaborator samples were shipped as frozen whole blood, as isolated PBMCs, or as DNA extracted from either sample type. What the work shows at the level of the full study, not this receptor alone: The quantity of clinical and demographic metadata differed by source and by participant and was supplied without curation.

Recombination connected TRBV5-4 to TRBJ1-6; TRBD1 lines up with 9 middle nucleotides. Sequencing was performed on peripheral blood. The source of this sequence is a man older than 75 with acute or convalescent COVID-19. Read as DNA, the sequence is TGTGCCAGCAGCTTGGTTGGGACAGGGACTCGTTCACCCCTCCACTTT. This encodes CASSLVGTGTRSPLHF.